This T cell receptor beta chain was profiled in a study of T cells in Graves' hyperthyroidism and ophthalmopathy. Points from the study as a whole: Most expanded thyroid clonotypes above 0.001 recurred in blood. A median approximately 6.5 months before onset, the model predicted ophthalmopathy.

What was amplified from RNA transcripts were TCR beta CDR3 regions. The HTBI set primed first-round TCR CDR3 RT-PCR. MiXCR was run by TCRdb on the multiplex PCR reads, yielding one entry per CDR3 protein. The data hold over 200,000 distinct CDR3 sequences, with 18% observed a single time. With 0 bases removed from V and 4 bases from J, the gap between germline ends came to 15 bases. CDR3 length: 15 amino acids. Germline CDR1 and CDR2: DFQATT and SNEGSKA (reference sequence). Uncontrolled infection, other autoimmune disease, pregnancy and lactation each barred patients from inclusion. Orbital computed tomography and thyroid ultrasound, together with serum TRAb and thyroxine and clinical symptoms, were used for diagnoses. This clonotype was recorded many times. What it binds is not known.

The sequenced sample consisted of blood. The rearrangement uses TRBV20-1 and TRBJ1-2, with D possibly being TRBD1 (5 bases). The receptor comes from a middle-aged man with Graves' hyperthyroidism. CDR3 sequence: CSARDYAGSTYGYTF. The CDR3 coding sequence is TGCAGTGCTAGAGACTACGCAGGGTCGACCTATGGCTACACCTTC.